These 10 T cell receptor beta chains originate from one sample sequenced in a study of identical twins. In TCRdb, the 5' RACE reads were re-called with MiXCR into one record per CDR3 protein. There are 250,000 to 300,000 distinct CDR3 sequences in the sample; about 8% occur only once, and around 3% lies in the top ten. This sample also appeared in a second study, on yellow fever vaccine responses in identical twins.

The specimen was CD8+ T cells sorted from blood. These receptors all stem from a woman in her late teens or twenties in good health.

This clonotype has a count of ten or more. The chain links TRBV11-2 to TRBJ2-5; TRBD2 matches 15 bases. V shed 1 base, J shed 2 bases, and the junction held 5 bases outside the gene matches. Germline CDR1 reads SGHAT; CDR2 reads FQNNGV. The length of the CDR3 is 18 residues. The CDR3 loop is CASSLGPGLAGGQETQYF. The CDR3 nucleotides read TGTGCCAGCAGCTTAGGCCCGGGACTAGCGGGAGGTCAAGAGACCCAGTACTTC.

The rearrangement joins TRBV7-9 to TRBJ2-5; D may be TRBD1 (5 bases). CDR3 length equals 14 residues. The germline V gene has CDR1 SEHNR and CDR2 FQNEAQ (reference sequence). Between the trimmed V and J ends, which lost 4 bases and 2 bases, there was a span of 11 bases. The CDR3 DNA is TGTGCCAGCAGCTCTCAACAGGTGCAAGAGACCCAGTACTTC. Protein product: CASSSQQVQETQYF.

This clonotype appeared many times. This rearrangement joins TRBV29-1 to TRBJ2-1; perhaps TRBD1 as D (6 bases). Between the trimmed V and J ends, which lost 6 bases and 8 bases, there was a span of 17 bases. In germline, CDR1 is SQVTM, CDR2 ANQGSEA. CDR3 size: 13 residues. CDR3 residues: CSVVNRAWDEQFF. The CDR3 region has the DNA TGCAGCGTAGTCAACAGGGCATGGGATGAGCAGTTCTTC.

This clonotype was seen repeatedly, ten times or more. This chain uses TRBV15 with TRBJ2-3; D might be TRBD2 (6 bases). Deletions cut 8 bases from V and 7 bases from J, with 13 bases between. The CDR3 consists of 12 residues. Germline V lookup: CDR1 LNHNV, CDR2 YYDKDF (reference sequence). CDR3 sequence (DNA): TGTGCCACCCGGGACTCCGCTAATACGCAGTATTTT. Translated, it gives CATRDSANTQYF. The variable domain in full, with the rest retrieved from reference TRBV15 and TRBJ2-3, is DAMVIQNPRYQVTQFGKPVTLSCSQTLNHNVMYWYQQKSSQAPKLLFHYYDKDFNNEADTPDNFQSRRPNTSFCFLDIRSPGLGDTAMYLCATRDSANTQYFGPGTRLTVL.

This clonotype was seen repeatedly, ten times or more. The rearrangement uses TRBV5-1 and TRBJ2-1; 10 positions match TRBD2. The V gene's germline CDR1 is SGHRS and CDR2 YFSETQ. V gave up 3 bases and J gave up 2 bases; unmatched junction bases: 8. This CDR3 region has 17 residues. The CDR3 protein is CASSSGTSAAAYNEQFF. The CDR3 region has the DNA TGCGCCAGCAGCTCCGGGACTAGCGCCGCCGCCTACAATGAGCAGTTCTTC.

The V gene is TRBV4-2, the J gene TRBJ2-3, with D possibly TRBD2 on 7 matching bases. Germline V gene lookup returns CDR1 LGHNA and CDR2 YNFKEQ. The V end was cut by 0 bases, the J end by 2 bases, with 21 bases between. The CDR3 contains 19 residues. The CDR3 DNA reads TGTGCCAGCAGCCAAGATAGGACGTCGCGCGGGGGCGTCACAGATACGCAGTATTTT. It codes for CASSQDRTSRGGVTDTQYF.

The V call is TRBV6-2 or TRBV6-3, the J call TRBJ1-2, with unresolved D. The CDR3 spans 13 residues. Germline CDR1 MNHEY, CDR2 SVGEGT. Trimming cost V 0 bases and J 4 bases, with 6 bases left between them. The CDR3 sequence: CASSYSAVYGYTF. CDR3 nucleotide sequence: TGTGCCAGCAGTTACTCCGCAGTCTATGGCTACACCTTC.

This clonotype was counted at least ten times. This chain joins TRBV7-3 and TRBJ2-2; D is undetermined. The germline gives CDR1 SGHTA, CDR2 FQGTGA. This CDR3 contains 13 residues. The germline V and J ends were trimmed by 2 bases and 7 bases, with 8 bases remaining between them. CDR3 region: CASSLSQSGELFF. CDR3 coding DNA: TGTGCCAGCAGCTTATCCCAGAGCGGGGAGCTGTTTTTT.

A few counts support this clonotype. The gene calls are TRBV27 and TRBJ2-7; D call uncertain. The CDR3 consists of 13 residues. Germline values: CDR1 MNHEY, CDR2 SMNVEV (reference sequence). V gave up 6 bases and J gave up 4 bases, with 13 bases separating them. CDR3 nucleotides: TGTGCCAGCAGGCAAGAAGCCTATTACGAGCAGTACTTC. Its protein is CASRQEAYYEQYF.

As to this clonotype: This CDR3 fails to terminate in the conserved phenylalanine or tryptophan, so it likely reflects a read error. The V gene is TRBV27, the J gene TRBJ2-7, with TRBD1 matching over 11 bases. The CDR3 is made up of 15 amino acids. Looked up from germline, CDR1 is MNHEY and CDR2 is SMNVEV (reference sequence). The J segment lost 2 bases and the V segment lost 5 bases, leaving 5 bases of the junction unmatched. CDR3 amino acids: CASSAGQGAAYEQYS. DNA of the CDR3: TGTGCCAGCAGTGCCGGACAGGGGGCCGCCTACGAGCAGTACTCC.